This T cell receptor (beta chain) emerged from a study of T-cell memory formation after mild COVID-19. Study context: Each donor largely had its own TCR clusters. Overall study findings and caveats: Of the contracting clones, CD4+ ones lay mainly in CM and EM, and CD8+ ones in EMRA.

Employing constant-segment primers, 5'RACE generated TCR alpha and TCR beta cDNA libraries bearing sample barcodes and UMIs. TCRdb passed the 5' RACE reads through MiXCR, listing each CDR3 protein once. The data show 350,000 to 500,000 distinct CDR3 sequences, with less than 25% seen just once and 10% to 15% held by the top ten. Of note for this clonotype: The target antigen is unknown.

Deletions cut 5 bases from V and 4 bases from J, with 14 bases between. Germline lookup yields CDR1 DFQATT and CDR2 SNEGSKA (reference sequence). The CDR3 has 14 residues. The chain recombines TRBV20-1 with TRBJ1-4, with unresolved D. The TCR was taken from an adult woman who had mild COVID-19 (a few samples of this study predate the infection). Cell type and time point are not known. Sample: PBMCs or a T cell subset sorted from them (not recorded which). The CDR3 DNA reads TGCAGTGCTCTCAAAGGGATAGTTAATGAAAAACTGTTTTTT. Protein: CSALKGIVNEKLFF.